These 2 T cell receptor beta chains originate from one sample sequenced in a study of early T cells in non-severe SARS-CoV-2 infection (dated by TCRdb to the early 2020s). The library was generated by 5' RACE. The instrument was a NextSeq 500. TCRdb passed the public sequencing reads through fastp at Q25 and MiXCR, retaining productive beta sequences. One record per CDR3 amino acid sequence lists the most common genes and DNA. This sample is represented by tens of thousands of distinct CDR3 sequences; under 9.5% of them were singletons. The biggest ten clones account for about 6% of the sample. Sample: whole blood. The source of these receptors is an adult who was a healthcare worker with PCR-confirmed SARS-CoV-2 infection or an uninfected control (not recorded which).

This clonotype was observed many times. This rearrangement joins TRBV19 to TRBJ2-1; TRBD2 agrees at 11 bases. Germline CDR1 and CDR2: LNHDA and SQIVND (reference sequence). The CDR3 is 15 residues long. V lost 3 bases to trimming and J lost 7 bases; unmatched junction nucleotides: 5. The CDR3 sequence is CASSIGSSGGNEQFF. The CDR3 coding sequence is TGTGCCAGTAGTATTGGGTCTAGCGGGGGGAATGAGCAGTTCTTC.

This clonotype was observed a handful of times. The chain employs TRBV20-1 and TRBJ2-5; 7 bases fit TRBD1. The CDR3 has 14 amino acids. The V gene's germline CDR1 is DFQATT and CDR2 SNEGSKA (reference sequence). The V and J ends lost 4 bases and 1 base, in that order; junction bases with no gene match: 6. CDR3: CSATRGTVQETQYF. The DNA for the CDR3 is TGCAGTGCTACCAGAGGGACAGTCCAAGAGACCCAGTACTTC.